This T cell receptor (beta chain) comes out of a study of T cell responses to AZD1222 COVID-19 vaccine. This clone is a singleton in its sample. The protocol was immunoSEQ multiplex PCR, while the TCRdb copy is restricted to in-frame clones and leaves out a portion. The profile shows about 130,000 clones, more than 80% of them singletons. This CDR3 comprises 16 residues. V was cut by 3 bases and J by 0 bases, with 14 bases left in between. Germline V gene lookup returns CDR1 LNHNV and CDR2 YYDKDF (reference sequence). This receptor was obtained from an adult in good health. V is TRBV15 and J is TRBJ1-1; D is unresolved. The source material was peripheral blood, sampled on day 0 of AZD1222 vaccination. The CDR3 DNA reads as TGTGCCACCAGCAGGGAAGGGAACCCACTGAACACTGAAGCTTTCTTT. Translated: CATSREGNPLNTEAFF.